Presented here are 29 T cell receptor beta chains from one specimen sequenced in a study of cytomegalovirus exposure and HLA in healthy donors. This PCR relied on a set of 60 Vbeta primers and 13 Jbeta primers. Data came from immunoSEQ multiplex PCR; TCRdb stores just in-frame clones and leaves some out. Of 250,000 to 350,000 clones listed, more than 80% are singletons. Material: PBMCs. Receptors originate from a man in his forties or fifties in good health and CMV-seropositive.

Here the CDR3 DNA reads TGTGCCAGCAGCGTCCCCCCGGGGGGACTAGCGGAGGCCGGGGTGATCTACGAGCAGTACTTC. As protein: CASSVPPGGLAEAGVIYEQYF. V is TRBV9 and J is TRBJ2-7, with 11 bases fitting TRBD2. J lost 3 bases, V lost 2 bases, and 22 bases had no gene match. The germline CDR1 and CDR2 sequences are SGDLS and YYNGEE. This CDR3 spans 21 amino acids.

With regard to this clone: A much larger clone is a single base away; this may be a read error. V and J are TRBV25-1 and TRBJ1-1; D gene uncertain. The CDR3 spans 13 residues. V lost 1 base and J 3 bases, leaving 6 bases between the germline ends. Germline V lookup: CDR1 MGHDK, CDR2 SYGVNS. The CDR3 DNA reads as TGTGCCAGCAGTGAATCGCGGTACACTGAAGCTTTCTTT. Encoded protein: CASSESRYTEAFF.

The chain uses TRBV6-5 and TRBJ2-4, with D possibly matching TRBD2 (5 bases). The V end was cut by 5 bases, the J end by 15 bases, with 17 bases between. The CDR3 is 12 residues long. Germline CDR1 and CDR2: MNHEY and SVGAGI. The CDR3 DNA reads TGTGCCAGCAGTCGAGACGGGATACAGCCGTACTTC. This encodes CASSRDGIQPYF.

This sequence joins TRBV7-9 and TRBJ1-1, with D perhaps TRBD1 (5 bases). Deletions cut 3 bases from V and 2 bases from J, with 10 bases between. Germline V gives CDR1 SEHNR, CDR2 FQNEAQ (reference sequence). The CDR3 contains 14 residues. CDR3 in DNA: TGTGCCAGCAGCTTGACAGCATTAAACACTGAAGCTTTCTTT. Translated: CASSLTALNTEAFF. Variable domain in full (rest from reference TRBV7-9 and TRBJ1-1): DTGVSQNPRHKITKRGQNVTFRCDPISEHNRLYWYRQTLGQGPEFLTYFQNEAQLEKSRLLSDRFSAERPKGSFSTLEIQRTEQGDSAMYLCASSLTALNTEAFFGQGTRLTVV.

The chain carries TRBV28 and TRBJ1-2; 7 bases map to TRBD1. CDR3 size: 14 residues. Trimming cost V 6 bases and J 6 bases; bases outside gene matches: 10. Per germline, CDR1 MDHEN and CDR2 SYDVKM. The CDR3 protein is CASRQQGRRDGYTF. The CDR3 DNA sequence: TGTGCCAGCAGGCAACAGGGGAGAAGGGATGGCTACACCTTC.

Here the CDR3 DNA reads TGTGCCAGCAGTTTCCCTCCCGCTAGCGGGACTTCCTACGAGCAGTACTTC. Translated: CASSFPPASGTSYEQYF. J is TRBJ2-7 and V is TRBV28, with 9 bases lining up with TRBD2. The CDR3 is 17 amino acids. J lost 1 base, V lost 3 bases, and 10 bases had no gene match. Per germline, CDR1 MDHEN and CDR2 SYDVKM.

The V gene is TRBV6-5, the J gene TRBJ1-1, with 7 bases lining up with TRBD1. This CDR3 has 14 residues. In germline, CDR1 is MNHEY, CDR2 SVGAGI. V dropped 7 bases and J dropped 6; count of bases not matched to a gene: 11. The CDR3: CASKNRGPLAEAFF. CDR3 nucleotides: TGTGCCAGCAAAAACAGGGGCCCCCTAGCTGAAGCTTTCTTT.

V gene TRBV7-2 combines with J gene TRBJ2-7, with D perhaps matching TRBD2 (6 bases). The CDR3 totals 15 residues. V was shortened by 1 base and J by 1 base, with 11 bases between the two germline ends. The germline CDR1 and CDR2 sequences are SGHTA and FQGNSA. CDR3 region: CASSLERVSSYEQYF. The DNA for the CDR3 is TGTGCCAGCAGCTTAGAGCGGGTCAGTTCCTACGAGCAGTACTTC.

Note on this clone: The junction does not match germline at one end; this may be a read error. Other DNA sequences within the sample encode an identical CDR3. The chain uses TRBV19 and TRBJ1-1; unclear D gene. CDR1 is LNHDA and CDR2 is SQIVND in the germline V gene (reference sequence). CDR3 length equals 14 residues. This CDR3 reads CASSWVDLNTEAFF. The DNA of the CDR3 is TGTGCCAGTAGTTGGGTCGACTTGAACACTGAGGCTTTCTTT.

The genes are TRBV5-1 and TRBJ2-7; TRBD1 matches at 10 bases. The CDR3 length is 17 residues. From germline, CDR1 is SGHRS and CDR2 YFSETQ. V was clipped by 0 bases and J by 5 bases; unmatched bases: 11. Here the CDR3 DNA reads TGCGCCAGCAGCTTGGCGGTGACAGGGGGCGCGATCGACGAGCAGTACTTC. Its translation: CASSLAVTGGAIDEQYF. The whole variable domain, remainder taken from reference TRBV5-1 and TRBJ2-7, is KAGVTQTPRYLIKTRGQQVTLSCSPISGHRSVSWYQQTPGQGLQFLFEYFSETQRNKGNFPGRFSGRQFSNSRSEMNVSTLELGDSALYLCASSLAVTGGAIDEQYFGPGTRLTVT.

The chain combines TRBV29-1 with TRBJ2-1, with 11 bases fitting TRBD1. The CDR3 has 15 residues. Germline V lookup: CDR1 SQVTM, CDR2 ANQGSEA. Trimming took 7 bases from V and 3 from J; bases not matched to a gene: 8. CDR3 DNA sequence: TGCAGCGGACACCCGGGACAGGGGGGCTACAATGAGCAGTTCTTC. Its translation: CSGHPGQGGYNEQFF.

In DNA, the CDR3 is TGTGCCAGCAGTTATATACAGGGTAACGAAAAACTGTTTTTT. Amino acid sequence: CASSYIQGNEKLFF. The chain uses TRBV6-5 and TRBJ1-4; D might be TRBD1 (6 bases). Germline CDR1 and CDR2: MNHEY and SVGAGI. Trimming took off 3 bases at V and 8 bases at J, with 13 bases between the two ends. The CDR3 covers 14 residues.

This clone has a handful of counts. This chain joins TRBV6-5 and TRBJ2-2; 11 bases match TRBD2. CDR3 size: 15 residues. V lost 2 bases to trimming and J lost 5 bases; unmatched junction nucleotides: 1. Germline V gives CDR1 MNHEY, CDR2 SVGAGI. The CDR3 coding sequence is TGTGCCAGCAGTTACGGGACTAGCGGTACCGGGGAGCTGTTTTTT. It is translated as CASSYGTSGTGELFF.

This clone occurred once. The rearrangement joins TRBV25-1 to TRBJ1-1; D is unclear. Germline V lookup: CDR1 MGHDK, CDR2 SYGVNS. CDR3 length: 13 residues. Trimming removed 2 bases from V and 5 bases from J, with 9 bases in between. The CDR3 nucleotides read TGTGCCAGCAGTGAACTAGGTGGTACTGAAGCTTTCTTT. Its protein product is CASSELGGTEAFF.

The CDR3 DNA is TGTGCCAGCAGCTTAGCGGGACAGGGGGTTCGCGAGCAGTACTTC. Its protein product is CASSLAGQGVREQYF. The chain joins TRBV7-9 to TRBJ2-7; the match to TRBD1 covers 11 bases. The CDR3 has 15 residues. After removal of 0 bases from V and 6 bases from J, the junction contained 4 bases not matched to a gene. Germline V gene data show CDR1 as SEHNR and CDR2 as FQNEAQ (reference sequence). The full variable domain, rest sourced from reference TRBV7-9 and TRBJ2-7, is DTGVSQNPRHKITKRGQNVTFRCDPISEHNRLYWYRQTLGQGPEFLTYFQNEAQLEKSRLLSDRFSAERPKGSFSTLEIQRTEQGDSAMYLCASSLAGQGVREQYFGPGTRLTVT.

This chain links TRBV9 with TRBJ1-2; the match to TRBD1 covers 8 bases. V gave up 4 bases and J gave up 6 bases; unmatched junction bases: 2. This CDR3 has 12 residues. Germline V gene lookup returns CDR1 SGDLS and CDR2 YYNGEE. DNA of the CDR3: TGTGCCAGCAGCACAGGGGGTGATGGCTACACCTTC. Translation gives CASSTGGDGYTF.

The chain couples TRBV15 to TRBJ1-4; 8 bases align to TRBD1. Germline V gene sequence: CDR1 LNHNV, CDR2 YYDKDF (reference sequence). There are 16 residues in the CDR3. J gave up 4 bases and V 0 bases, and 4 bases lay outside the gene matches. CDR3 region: CATSRETGANNEKLFF. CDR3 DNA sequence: TGTGCCACCAGCAGAGAGACAGGGGCGAATAATGAAAAACTGTTTTTT.

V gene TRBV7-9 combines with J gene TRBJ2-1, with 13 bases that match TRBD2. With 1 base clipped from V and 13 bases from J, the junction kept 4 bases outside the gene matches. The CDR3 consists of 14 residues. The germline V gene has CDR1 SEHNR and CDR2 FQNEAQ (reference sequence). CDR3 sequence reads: CASSLVLAGGSQFF. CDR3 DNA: TGTGCCAGCAGCTTAGTACTAGCGGGGGGGTCACAGTTCTTC.

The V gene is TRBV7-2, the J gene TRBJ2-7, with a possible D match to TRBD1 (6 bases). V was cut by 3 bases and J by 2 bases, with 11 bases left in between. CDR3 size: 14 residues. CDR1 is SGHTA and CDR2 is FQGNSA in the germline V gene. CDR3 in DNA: TGTGCCAGCAGCTTGGCGACAGGCCCCTACGAGCAGTACTTC. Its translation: CASSLATGPYEQYF.

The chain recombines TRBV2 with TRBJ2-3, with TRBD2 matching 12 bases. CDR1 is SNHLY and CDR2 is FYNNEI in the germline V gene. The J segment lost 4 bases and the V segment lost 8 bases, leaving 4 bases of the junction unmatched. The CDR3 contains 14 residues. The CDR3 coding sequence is TGTGCCAGCGGACTAGCGGGACCCTCAGATACGCAGTATTTT. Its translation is CASGLAGPSDTQYF.

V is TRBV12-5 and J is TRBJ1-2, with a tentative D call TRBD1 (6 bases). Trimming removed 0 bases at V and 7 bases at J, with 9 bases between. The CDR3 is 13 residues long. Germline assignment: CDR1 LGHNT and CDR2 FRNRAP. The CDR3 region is CASGLVGRGGYTF. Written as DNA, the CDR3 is TGTGCTAGTGGTTTGGTCGGCAGGGGTGGCTACACCTTC.

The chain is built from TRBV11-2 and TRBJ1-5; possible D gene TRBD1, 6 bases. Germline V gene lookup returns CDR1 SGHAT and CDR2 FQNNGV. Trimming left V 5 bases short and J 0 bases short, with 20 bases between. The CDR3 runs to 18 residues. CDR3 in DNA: TGTGCCAGCAGCCCCCCCCGGGGGGGGCTCTATAGCAATCAGCCCCAGCATTTT. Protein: CASSPPRGGLYSNQPQHF.

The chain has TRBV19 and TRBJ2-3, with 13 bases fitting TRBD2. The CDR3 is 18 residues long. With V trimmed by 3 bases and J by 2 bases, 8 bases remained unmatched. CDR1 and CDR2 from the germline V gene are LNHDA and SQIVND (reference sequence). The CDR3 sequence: CASSIGLAGASYTDTQYF. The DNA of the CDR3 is TGTGCCAGTAGTATTGGACTAGCGGGAGCCTCCTACACAGATACGCAGTATTTT.

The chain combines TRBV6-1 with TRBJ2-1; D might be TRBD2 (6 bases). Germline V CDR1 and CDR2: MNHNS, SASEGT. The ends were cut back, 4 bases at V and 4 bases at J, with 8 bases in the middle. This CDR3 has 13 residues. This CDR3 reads CASSVLAYNEQFF. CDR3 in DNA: TGTGCCAGCAGTGTACTAGCTTACAATGAGCAGTTCTTC.

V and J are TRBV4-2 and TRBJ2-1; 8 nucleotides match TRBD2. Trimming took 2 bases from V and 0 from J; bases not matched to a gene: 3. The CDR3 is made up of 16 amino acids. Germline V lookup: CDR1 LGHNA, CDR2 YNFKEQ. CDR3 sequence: CASSQLAGDSYNEQFF. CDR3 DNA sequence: TGTGCCAGCAGCCAACTAGCGGGCGACTCCTACAATGAGCAGTTCTTC.

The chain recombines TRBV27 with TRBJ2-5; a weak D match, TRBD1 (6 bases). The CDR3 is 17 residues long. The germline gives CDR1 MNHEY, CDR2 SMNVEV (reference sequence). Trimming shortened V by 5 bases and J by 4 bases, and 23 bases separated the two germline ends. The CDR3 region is CASSKQGAAGVRETQYF. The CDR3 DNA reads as TGTGCCAGCAGTAAACAGGGAGCCGCGGGTGTTAGAGAGACCCAGTACTTC.

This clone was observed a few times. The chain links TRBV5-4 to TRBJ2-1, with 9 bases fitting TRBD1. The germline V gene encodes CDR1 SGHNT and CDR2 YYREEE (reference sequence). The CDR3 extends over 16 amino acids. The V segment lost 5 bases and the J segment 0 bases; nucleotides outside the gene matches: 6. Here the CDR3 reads CASSARDRDSYNEQFF. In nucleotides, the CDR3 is TGTGCCAGCAGTGCCCGGGACAGGGACTCCTACAATGAGCAGTTCTTC.

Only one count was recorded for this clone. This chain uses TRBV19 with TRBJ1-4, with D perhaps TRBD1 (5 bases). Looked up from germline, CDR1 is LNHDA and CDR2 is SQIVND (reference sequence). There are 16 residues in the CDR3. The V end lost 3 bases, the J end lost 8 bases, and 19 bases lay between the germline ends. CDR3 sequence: CASSIGTAGGGEKLFF. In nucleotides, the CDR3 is TGTGCCAGTAGTATCGGTACGGCAGGCGGGGGAGAAAAACTGTTTTTT.

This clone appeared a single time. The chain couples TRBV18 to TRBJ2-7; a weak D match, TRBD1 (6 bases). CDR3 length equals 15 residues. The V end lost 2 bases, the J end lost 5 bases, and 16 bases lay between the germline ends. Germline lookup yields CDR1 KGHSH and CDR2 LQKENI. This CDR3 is CASSPTAWGPDEQYF. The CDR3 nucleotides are TGTGCCAGCTCACCAACGGCGTGGGGGCCGGACGAGCAGTACTTC. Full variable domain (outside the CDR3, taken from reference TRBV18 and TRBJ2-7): NAGVMQNPRHLVRRRGQEARLRCSPMKGHSHVYWYRQLPEEGLKFMVYLQKENIIDESGMPKERFSAEFPKEGPSILRIQQVVRGDSAAYFCASSPTAWGPDEQYFGPGTRLTVT.